These 17 T cell receptor beta chains came from one sample sequenced in a study of T cell repertoires in cytomegalovirus infection (dated by TCRdb to between 2018 and 2021). Data came from an Illumina HiSeq 1500. TCRdb reprocessing: public reads trimmed at Q25 with fastp, clones called with MiXCR, in-frame beta chains kept. Each entry merges the rows of one CDR3 protein and shows their most common DNA and genes. The sample table records fewer than 550,000 distinct CDR3 sequences; around 27% of these occur just once. Approximately 13% of the sample goes to the ten largest clones. The sample comprised PBMCs. The source is a human donor in good health (CMV status not recorded). Some clones in this sample may be carry-over from other donors' samples.

This sequence joins TRBV28 and TRBJ1-5; possibly TRBD1 for D (5 bases). The germline V and J ends were trimmed by 5 bases and 5 bases, with 13 bases remaining between them. CDR1 and CDR2 (germline): MDHEN, SYDVKM. The CDR3 runs 14 residues. The CDR3 protein is CASSPRQTYQPQHF. For the CDR3, the DNA is TGTGCCAGCAGTCCTAGACAGACGTATCAGCCCCAGCATTTT.

Only a few counts were recorded for this clonotype. The chain employs TRBV19 and TRBJ1-6; 7 bases match TRBD1. CDR1 is LNHDA, CDR2 SQIVND, per germline (reference sequence). CDR3 length equals 18 residues. V dropped 6 bases and J dropped 0; count of bases not matched to a gene: 11. The CDR3 nucleotides read TGTGCCAGTAGACGGGGACAGAGATCTAGCTCCTATAATTCACCCCTCCACTTT. Translating gives CASRRGQRSSSYNSPLHF.

The rearrangement uses TRBV15 and TRBJ2-5; no clear D. V lost 1 base to trimming and J lost 3 bases, with 6 bases between them. The CDR3 is 13 amino acids. Germline V gives CDR1 LNHNV, CDR2 YYDKDF (reference sequence). As DNA, the CDR3 is TGTGCCACCAGCAGAGGACCCAAAGAGACCCAGTACTTC. As protein: CATSRGPKETQYF.

The V call is TRBV5-1, the J call TRBJ2-7; the D gene could be TRBD1 or TRBD2 (5 bases each). CDR1 and CDR2 from the germline V gene are SGHRS and YFSETQ. The germline V and J ends were trimmed by 0 bases and 2 bases, with 12 bases remaining between them. The CDR3 is 15 residues long. CDR3 nucleotides: TGCGCCAGCAGCTTGGGAGGGACGGCGGCCTACGAGCAGTACGTC. This sequence encodes CASSLGGTAAYEQYV.

This clonotype was detected only a few times. This sequence joins TRBV28 and TRBJ2-1; a possible D gene is TRBD1 (5 bases). The CDR3 is 15 amino acids. V was pared by 4 bases and J by 0 bases, with 10 bases between. Germline CDR1 reads MDHEN; CDR2 reads SYDVKM. The CDR3 DNA reads TGTGCCAGCAGTTCACAGGTTATCTCCTACAATGAGCAGTTCTTC. Translation gives CASSSQVISYNEQFF. The full variable domain, with the rest looked up from reference TRBV28 and TRBJ2-1, is DVKVTQSSRYLVKRTGEKVFLECVQDMDHENMFWYRQDPGLGLRLIYFSYDVKMKEKGDIPEGYSVSREKKERFSLILESASTNQTSMYLCASSSQVISYNEQFFGPGTRLTVL.

This clonotype was observed many times. V usage is TRBV2 and J usage is TRBJ2-7, with TRBD2 matching 10 bases. V was pared by 6 bases and J by 7 bases, with 6 bases of the junction left unmatched. Germline V CDR1 and CDR2: SNHLY, FYNNEI. The CDR3 spans 13 residues. CDR3 region: CASSWTSGSEQYV. In nucleotides, the CDR3 is TGTGCCAGCAGCTGGACTAGCGGAAGTGAGCAGTACGTC.

The genes are TRBV7-9 and TRBJ2-7; no definite D call. The germline V gene encodes CDR1 SEHNR and CDR2 FQNEAQ (reference sequence). Trimming shortened V by 0 bases and J by 3 bases, and 9 bases separated the two germline ends. The CDR3 covers 14 residues. This chain's CDR3 is CASSLAPGSYEQYV. Here the CDR3 DNA reads TGTGCCAGCAGCTTAGCCCCAGGAAGCTACGAGCAGTACGTC.

This clonotype was counted many times. This chain connects TRBV7-2 to TRBJ2-1; weak D call: TRBD1 (6 bases). Trimming took off 1 base at V and 7 bases at J, with 11 bases between the two ends. CDR1 and CDR2 from the germline V gene are SGHTA and FQGNSA. The CDR3 runs 14 residues. The CDR3 DNA reads as TGTGCCAGCAGCTTAGGGCAGGGGTGGAATGAGCAGTTCTTC. This gives the protein CASSLGQGWNEQFF.

This clonotype turned up a few times. This chain links TRBV10-3 with TRBJ2-3; possibly TRBD2 for D (6 bases). This CDR3 has 12 residues. The germline CDR1 and CDR2 sequences are ENHRY and SYGVKD. Trimming took off 11 bases at V and 0 bases at J, with 9 bases between the two ends. CDR3 DNA sequence: TGTGCCTTAGCGGACAGCACAGATACGCAGTATTTT. Its protein product is CALADSTDTQYF.

This clonotype showed up just once. The V call is TRBV7-6, the J call TRBJ2-7; 7 bases agree with TRBD2. The CDR3 loop spans 16 amino acids. Germline V gene sequence: CDR1 SGHVS, CDR2 FNYEAQ. DNA for the CDR3: TGTGCCAGCAGCTTAGAGGGAGTACCGGGAGGCAGCGAGCAGCACGTC. It specifies CASSLEGVPGGSEQHV.

This chain uses TRBV30 with TRBJ2-5, with D possibly matching TRBD2 (5 bases). CDR1 is GTSNPN, CDR2 SVGIG, per germline (reference sequence). The germline V and J ends were trimmed by 4 bases and 1 base, with 19 bases remaining between them. The CDR3 has 16 amino acids. The CDR3 protein is CAWTPPFSAPQETQYF. CDR3 DNA: TGTGCCTGGACCCCCCCCTTTAGCGCTCCCCAAGAGACCCAGTACTTC.

The sample holds a few counts of this clonotype. The V gene is TRBV6-5, the J gene TRBJ2-7; D is possibly TRBD2 (6 bases). V was clipped by 6 bases and J by 3 bases, with 15 bases between them. The CDR3 length is 14 residues. Germline CDR1 reads MNHEY; CDR2 reads SVGAGI. CDR3 in amino acids: CASRAGTLNYEQYF. The CDR3 DNA follows: TGTGCCAGCAGGGCCGGGACTTTAAACTACGAGCAGTACTTC.

This clonotype was seen repeatedly, ten times or more. This chain connects TRBV12-3 or TRBV12-4 to TRBJ1-6; TRBD1 might be the D (6 bases). Trimming took off 6 bases at V and 7 bases at J, with 16 bases between the two ends. The CDR3 has 15 amino acids. CDR3 DNA sequence: TGTGCCAGCAGATTCGCCGGGACAAGGAATTCACCCCTCCACTTT. Amino acid sequence: CASRFAGTRNSPLHF.

This clonotype was seen a few times. This sequence joins TRBV12-3 or TRBV12-4 and TRBJ2-3; 13 bases map to TRBD2. This CDR3 is 18 amino acids long. The V segment lost 4 bases and the J segment 0 bases; nucleotides outside the gene matches: 7. The CDR3 protein is CASSSLGLAGKSTDTQYF. For the CDR3, the DNA is TGTGCCAGCAGTTCCCTGGGACTAGCGGGAAAGAGCACAGATACGCAGTATTTT.

This clonotype was counted only a few times. The chain employs TRBV7-3 and TRBJ1-4; maybe TRBD1 (5 bases). V lost 8 bases and J lost 5, with 15 bases in between. The germline CDR1 and CDR2 sequences are SGHTA and FQGTGA. The length of the CDR3 is 14 residues. The CDR3 nucleotides are TGTGCCAGCTTCCATAGGGGAGAGAATGAAAAACTGTTTTTT. The encoded protein is CASFHRGENEKLFF.

This clonotype was seen only a few times. The chain is built from TRBV7-2 and TRBJ2-2, with D perhaps TRBD2 (6 bases). The CDR3 has 15 amino acids. The V end was cut by 5 bases, the J end by 5 bases, with 15 bases between. The germline CDR1 and CDR2 sequences are SGHTA and FQGNSA. CDR3 loop: CASSQVRAGTGELFF. The CDR3 DNA sequence: TGTGCCAGCAGCCAAGTCAGGGCGGGGACCGGGGAGCTGTTTTTT.

The V call is TRBV18, the J call TRBJ2-6; tentative D call: TRBD2 (5 bases). The CDR3 has 13 amino acids. V lost 8 bases, J lost 4 bases, and 9 bases lay in between. Germline CDR1 reads KGHSH; CDR2 reads LQKENI. The CDR3 coding sequence is TGTGCCAGCCGGGATCGCGGGGCCAACGTCCTGACTTTC. Translation: CASRDRGANVLTF.